This T cell receptor (beta chain) was sequenced for a study of blood T cell repertoires in COVID-19. The overall study: Samples representing acute and convalescent COVID-19 were sourced from the United States, Italy and Spain.

The study drew participants aged about 18 to 89 years from about two dozen US areas. Only in-frame clones appear in the TCRdb table, and some are missing; sequencing was by immunoSEQ multiplex PCR. The profile shows 300,000 or so clones, 70% to 90% of them singletons. The V gene end was trimmed by 2 bases and the J gene end by 2 bases; junction bases not matched to a gene: 8. The CDR3 sequence is 17 residues long. Germline V gene lookup returns CDR1 LGHDT and CDR2 YNNKEL (reference sequence). The source of this sequence is a woman under 30 who had recovered from COVID-19. The chain has TRBV3-1 (or the pseudogene TRBV3-2) and TRBJ2-7; the match to TRBD2 covers 11 bases. Input material: PBMCs or T cells enriched from blood (not recorded which). The CDR3 sequence: CASSQPSLLAGAYEQYF. The CDR3 DNA sequence: TGTGCCAGCAGCCAACCCTCACTACTAGCGGGGGCCTACGAGCAGTACTTC.